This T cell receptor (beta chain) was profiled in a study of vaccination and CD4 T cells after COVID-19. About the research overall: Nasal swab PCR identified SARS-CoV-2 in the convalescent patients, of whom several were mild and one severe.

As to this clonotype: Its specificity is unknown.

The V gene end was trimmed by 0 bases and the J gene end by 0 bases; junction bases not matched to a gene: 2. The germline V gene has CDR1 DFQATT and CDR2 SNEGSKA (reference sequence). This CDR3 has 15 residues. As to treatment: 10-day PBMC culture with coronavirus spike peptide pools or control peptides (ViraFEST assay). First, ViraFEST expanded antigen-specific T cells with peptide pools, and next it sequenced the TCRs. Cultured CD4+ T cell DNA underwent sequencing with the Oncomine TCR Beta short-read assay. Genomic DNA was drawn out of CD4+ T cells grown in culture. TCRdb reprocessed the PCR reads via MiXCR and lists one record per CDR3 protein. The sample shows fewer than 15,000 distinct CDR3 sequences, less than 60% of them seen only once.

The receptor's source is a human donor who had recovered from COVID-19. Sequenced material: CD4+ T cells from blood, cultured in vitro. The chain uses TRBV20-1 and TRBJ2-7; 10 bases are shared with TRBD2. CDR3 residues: CSARDRTSGSYEQYF. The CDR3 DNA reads TGCAGTGCTAGAGATAGGACTAGCGGCTCCTACGAGCAGTACTTC.